This T cell receptor beta chain stems from a study of liver allograft versus peripheral blood T cells. Study-level information: Recipients' peripheral blood supplied the T cell receptor repertoires against which those in transplanted livers were compared.

The junction had 12 bases not matched to a gene; V was cut back by 7 bases and J by 2 bases. The CDR3 is made up of 16 amino acids. In germline, CDR1 is MNHEY, CDR2 SMNVEV (reference sequence). With regard to this clonotype: Its antigen is undetermined.

Study-level results: The authors reported that T cell receptor repertoires inside liver allografts differed from those in peripheral blood.

Each CDR3 protein gets one entry after TCRdb re-called the reads with MiXCR. Among some 6,500 distinct CDR3 sequences, about a sixth were seen once, and the ten largest hold 58%. The chain combines TRBV27 with TRBJ2-5; 8 bases agree with TRBD1. This TCR was sampled from a human patient who had a liver transplant. Some T cells could come from the graft donor. CDR3 sequence: CASKGRRTGSQETQYF. The DNA for the CDR3 is TGTGCCAGCAAGGGGCGTAGGACAGGGTCACAAGAGACCCAGTACTTC.